The clone carrying this T cell receptor beta chain was recorded at least ten times. Its antigen is undetermined. The sequenced fragment ends 3 residues before the CDR3 boundary, so the rest is inferred from the germline J gene. This CDR3 spans 16 amino acids. Trimming took 1 base from V and 2 from J, leaving 12 bases between them. Germline CDR1 SGHVS, CDR2 FNYEAQ. This sample was included in a study of T cell clonality in common variable immunodeficiency. Findings of the study overall: Common variable immunodeficiency TCR beta sequences reportedly had fewer deletions and N-nucleotide insertions.

Clones were sequenced by immunoSEQ multiplex PCR, and TCRdb holds only the in-frame ones, with some missing. The sample offers 51,000 or so clones and no singletons, the top ten holding approximately 2%. The sequence was collected from a person aged 18 to 70 in good health. This sequence joins TRBV7-6 and TRBJ2-4, with D perhaps given as TRBD1 or TRBD2 (5 bases each). Sequenced: peripheral blood mononuclear cells. The sequenced CDR3 bases are TGTGCCAGCAGCTTAGGAGGGGCCGTCCCCAAAAACATT. Protein sequence: CASSLGGAVPKNI. In full, the CDR3 reads CASSLGGAVPKNIQYF.